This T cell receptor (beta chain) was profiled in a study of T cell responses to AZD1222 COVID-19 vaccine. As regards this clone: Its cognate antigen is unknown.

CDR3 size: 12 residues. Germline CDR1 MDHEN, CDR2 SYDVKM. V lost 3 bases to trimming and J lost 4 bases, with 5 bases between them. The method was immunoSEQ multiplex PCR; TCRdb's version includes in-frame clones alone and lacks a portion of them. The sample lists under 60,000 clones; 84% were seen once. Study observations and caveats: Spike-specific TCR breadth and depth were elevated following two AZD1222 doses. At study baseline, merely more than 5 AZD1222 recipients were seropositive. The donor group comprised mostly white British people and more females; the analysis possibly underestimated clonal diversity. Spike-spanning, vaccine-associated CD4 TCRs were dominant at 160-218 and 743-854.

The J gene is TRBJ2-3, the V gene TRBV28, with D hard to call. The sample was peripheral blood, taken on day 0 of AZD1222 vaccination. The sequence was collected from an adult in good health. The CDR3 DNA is TGTGCCAGCAGTTTCCGTCCAGATACGCAGTATTTT. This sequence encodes CASSFRPDTQYF.